A single sample gave rise to the 26 T cell receptor beta chains below, sequenced in a study of beta chain features in type 1 diabetes. Of the isolated RNA, all was reverse transcribed, and so the sequenced material was expressed TCRB transcripts. Method: immunoSEQ multiplex PCR; TCRdb's copy keeps in-frame clones and lacks some. The top ten clones hold 0.02% to 0.025% of a sample with over 700,000 clones, 17% of them seen once. Input material: naive CD4+ T cells from blood. The origin of the receptors is a young woman in good health.

This clone was seen more than once but under ten times. This chain uses TRBV5-6 with TRBJ2-5; 8 nucleotides match TRBD2. V lost 1 base to trimming and J lost 5 bases; unmatched junction nucleotides: 7. This CDR3 spans 15 amino acids. CDR1 SGHDT and CDR2 YYEEEE come from the germline V gene. The CDR3 nucleotides are TGTGCCAGCAGCTTGCGGGAGGGTCGGAGGGAGACCCAGTACTTC. Residues: CASSLREGRRETQYF.

V is TRBV5-1 and J is TRBJ2-1, with TRBD2 identical over 13 bases. Trimming took 7 bases from V and 6 from J; bases not matched to a gene: 1. This CDR3 contains 13 residues. Germline-derived CDR1 and CDR2 are SGHRS and YFSETQ. The CDR3 DNA sequence: TGCGCCAGCCGGACTAGCGGGAGCAATGAGCAGTTCTTC. Translated, it gives CASRTSGSNEQFF.

A few counts support this clone. The chain is built from TRBV19 and TRBJ1-3; no reliable D call. Germline values: CDR1 LNHDA, CDR2 SQIVND (reference sequence). The CDR3 is 15 residues long. The ends were cut back, 5 bases at V and 0 bases at J, with 11 bases in the middle. The DNA of the CDR3 is TGTGCCAGTAGTGTTGGAGGGAACTCTGGAAACACCATATATTTT. Its translation: CASSVGGNSGNTIYF. The full variable domain, completed using reference TRBV19 and TRBJ1-3, is DGGITQSPKYLFRKEGQNVTLSCEQNLNHDAMYWYRQDPGQGLRLIYYSQIVNDFQKGDIAEGYSVSREKKESFPLTVTSAQKNPTAFYLCASSVGGNSGNTIYFGEGSWLTVV.

This clone was counted only a few times. The V call is TRBV5-4, the J call TRBJ2-2; D gene uncertain. The CDR3 runs 11 residues. Germline CDR1 and CDR2: SGHNT and YYREEE (reference sequence). Trimming shortened V by 7 bases and J by 4 bases, and 5 bases separated the two germline ends. The CDR3 sequence is CASRGTGELFF. In DNA form, the CDR3 reads TGTGCCAGCCGAGGCACCGGGGAGCTGTTTTTT.

The sample holds a few counts of this clone. This chain uses TRBV4-2 with TRBJ2-2, with D unclear. The germline V and J ends were trimmed by 2 bases and 3 bases, with 10 bases remaining between them. Per the germline V gene, CDR1 is LGHNA and CDR2 is YNFKEQ. This CDR3 region has 15 residues. Here the CDR3 reads CASSQWTIDTGELFF. Here the CDR3 DNA reads TGTGCCAGCAGCCAATGGACCATAGACACCGGGGAGCTGTTTTTT.

The table lists this clone with a few counts. The chain employs TRBV5-1 and TRBJ2-7; tentatively, D is TRBD1 or TRBD2 (5 bases each). V was clipped by 4 bases and J by 6 bases, with 14 bases between them. The CDR3 is 13 residues long. Germline CDR1 is SGHRS and CDR2 is YFSETQ. The CDR3 protein is CASSPGDVGEQYF. The CDR3 DNA follows: TGCGCCAGCAGCCCCGGGGACGTCGGCGAGCAGTACTTC.

The rearrangement joins TRBV19 to TRBJ2-2; D unclear. CDR1 and CDR2 from the germline V gene are LNHDA and SQIVND (reference sequence). V was shortened by 10 bases and J by 3 bases, with 9 bases between the two germline ends. This CDR3 region has 12 residues. CDR3 nucleotide sequence: TGTGCCACCCGGAGAGACACCGGGGAGCTGTTTTTT. It encodes CATRRDTGELFF.

This rearrangement joins TRBV4-3 to TRBJ2-3, with 8 bases matching TRBD2. The V and J ends lost 0 bases and 5 bases, in that order; junction bases with no gene match: 10. The length of the CDR3 is 17 residues. Per the germline V gene, CDR1 is LGHNA and CDR2 is YSLEER. Here the CDR3 DNA reads TGCGCCAGCAGCCAAGATGGGGGTACTAGCGGTAGAGATACGCAGTATTTT. Protein sequence: CASSQDGGTSGRDTQYF.

A few counts support this clone. This CDR3 is CASVGSGNADTQYF. CDR3 DNA: TGTGCCAGCGTCGGGAGCGGGAATGCAGATACGCAGTATTTT. The V call is TRBV6-5, the J call TRBJ2-3, with 7 bases that match TRBD2. The CDR3 sequence is 14 residues long. Germline V gives CDR1 MNHEY, CDR2 SVGAGI. V trimming: 8 bases; J trimming: 4 bases; junction bases outside the gene matches: 9.

The chain joins TRBV19 to TRBJ1-1; D gene ambiguous. The V gene lost 7 bases and the J gene lost 1 base, with 13 bases spanning the gap. Germline V gene data show CDR1 as LNHDA and CDR2 as SQIVND (reference sequence). CDR3 size: 14 residues. The chain's CDR3 is CASTVRRENTEAFF. CDR3 in DNA: TGTGCCAGTACCGTCCGACGGGAGAACACTGAAGCTTTCTTT.

The V call is TRBV18, the J call TRBJ2-3, with 7 nucleotides matching TRBD2. The CDR3 contains 15 residues. The V and J ends lost 0 bases and 5 bases, in that order; junction bases with no gene match: 5. CDR1 is KGHSH, CDR2 LQKENI, per germline. Here the CDR3 reads CASSPPGRGGDTQYF. The DNA for the CDR3 is TGTGCCAGCTCACCACCAGGGAGGGGAGGAGATACGCAGTATTTT.

To note about this clone: The same CDR3 can be traced to other DNA sequences in this sample. This chain connects TRBV5-1 to TRBJ2-7; 9 bases map to TRBD2. V dropped 0 bases and J dropped 4; count of bases not matched to a gene: 5. The CDR3 is 15 amino acids. Germline CDR1 reads SGHRS; CDR2 reads YFSETQ. In nucleotides, the CDR3 is TGCGCCAGCAGCTTGGCTCTAGCGGGATCTTACGAGCAGTACTTC. Amino acid sequence: CASSLALAGSYEQYF.

The rearrangement links TRBV4-3 to TRBJ1-1, with TRBD1 as a possible D gene (5 bases). This CDR3 has 14 residues. With 3 bases removed from V and 2 bases from J, the gap between germline ends came to 10 bases. Germline CDR1 LGHNA, CDR2 YSLEER. Here the CDR3 reads CASSQGLINTEAFF. The CDR3 DNA reads TGCGCCAGCAGCCAGGGACTGATTAACACTGAAGCTTTCTTT.

This clone occurred a few times. The chain links TRBV28 to TRBJ1-2; 10 bases match TRBD1. The V and J ends lost 7 bases and 6 bases, in that order; junction bases with no gene match: 8. The CDR3 consists of 14 residues. CDR1 is MDHEN and CDR2 is SYDVKM in the germline V gene. The CDR3 spells CASTLGTGVNGYTF. The CDR3, as DNA: TGTGCCAGCACCTTGGGGACAGGGGTTAATGGCTACACCTTC.

The CDR3 loop is CASSYSRQSGNTIYF. In DNA, the CDR3 is TGTGCCAGCAGTTACTCCCGTCAGTCTGGAAACACCATATATTTT. The chain has TRBV6-5 and TRBJ1-3; D unresolved. Germline V gene sequence: CDR1 MNHEY, CDR2 SVGAGI. The ends were cut back, 0 bases at V and 1 base at J, with 7 bases in the middle. The CDR3 sequence is 15 residues long.

In its sample, this clone was seen a few times. The same CDR3 also results from other DNA sequences found in this sample. The J gene is TRBJ1-3, the V gene TRBV7-9; D unclear. CDR1 is SEHNR, CDR2 FQNEAQ, per germline (reference sequence). The CDR3 loop spans 12 amino acids. V was shortened by 4 bases and J by 4 bases, with 5 bases between the two germline ends. The CDR3 sequence: CASSSTGNTIYF. The CDR3, as DNA: TGTGCCAGCAGCTCAACAGGAAACACCATATATTTT.

The gene calls are TRBV9 and TRBJ2-7; no definite D call. This CDR3 has 15 amino acids. Germline V gives CDR1 SGDLS, CDR2 YYNGEE. The V gene lost 1 base and the J gene lost 6 bases, with 17 bases spanning the gap. In DNA form, the CDR3 reads TGTGCCAGCAGCGTATCCCCAACGGTGTTGGGCGAGCAGTACTTC. Its translation is CASSVSPTVLGEQYF.

The chain joins TRBV28 to TRBJ2-1; 7 bases line up with TRBD2. V was clipped by 5 bases and J by 1 base; unmatched bases: 2. This CDR3 is built from 14 residues. Germline V gives CDR1 MDHEN, CDR2 SYDVKM. CDR3 amino acids: CASSPSGSYNEQFF. The DNA for the CDR3 is TGTGCCAGCAGTCCTAGCGGTTCCTACAATGAGCAGTTCTTC.

The gene calls are TRBV9 and TRBJ2-1; the match to TRBD1 covers 9 bases. With 4 bases clipped from V and 1 base from J, the junction kept 6 bases outside the gene matches. The V gene's germline CDR1 is SGDLS and CDR2 YYNGEE. This CDR3 contains 16 residues. The CDR3 loop reads CASSNRGRSSYNEQFF. DNA of the CDR3: TGTGCCAGCAGCAACAGGGGGCGGAGTTCCTACAATGAGCAGTTCTTC.

This clone was counted between two and nine times. This chain links TRBV6-5 with TRBJ2-4, with TRBD2 matching over 8 bases. V dropped 6 bases and J dropped 6; count of bases not matched to a gene: 4. Germline-derived CDR1 and CDR2 are MNHEY and SVGAGI. The CDR3 is 13 residues long. The CDR3 DNA reads as TGTGCCAGCAGACCGGGAGGGCGAAACATTCAGTACTTC. Encoded protein: CASRPGGRNIQYF.

The gene calls are TRBV11-3 and TRBJ2-1, with D unresolved. CDR1 and CDR2 (germline): SGHNT, YENEEA. V was pared by 1 base and J by 2 bases, with 12 bases between. The CDR3 spans 16 residues. The CDR3, as DNA: TGTGCCAGCAGCTTAGGTGAGCCGGCTACCTACAATGAGCAGTTCTTC. This encodes CASSLGEPATYNEQFF.

The chain has TRBV27 and TRBJ2-1; no definite D call. This CDR3 is 16 amino acids long. V was cut by 3 bases and J by 0 bases, with 12 bases left in between. Germline V CDR1 and CDR2: MNHEY, SMNVEV (reference sequence). In nucleotides, the CDR3 is TGTGCCAGCAGTTTTTTCAGCCTGCCCTCCTACAATGAGCAGTTCTTC. It yields the protein CASSFFSLPSYNEQFF.

This clone was found a few times. J is TRBJ2-3 and V is TRBV27, with a weak D call TRBD2 (6 bases). V was cut by 5 bases and J by 4 bases, with 13 bases left in between. Germline V gene sequence: CDR1 MNHEY, CDR2 SMNVEV (reference sequence). The CDR3 length is 14 residues. The DNA of the CDR3 is TGTGCCAGCAGTGTGCGGGATAGGCCAGATACGCAGTATTTT. Translating gives CASSVRDRPDTQYF.

This clone was picked up a small number of times. V usage is TRBV28 and J usage is TRBJ1-1, with TRBD1 matching over 8 bases. The CDR3 runs 14 residues. The trim removed 4 bases at V and 0 bases at J, leaving 1 base unmatched. Germline V CDR1 and CDR2: MDHEN, SYDVKM. The DNA for the CDR3 is TGTGCCAGCAGTTGGGACAGGATGAACACTGAAGCTTTCTTT. As protein: CASSWDRMNTEAFF.

Notes on this clone: Other DNA sequences within the sample encode an identical CDR3. The CDR3 sequence is CASSSLRSSGRARTGELFF. The CDR3 DNA is TGTGCCAGCAGTTCCTTGCGGAGTAGCGGGAGGGCGCGTACCGGGGAGCTGTTTTTT. The chain recombines TRBV28 with TRBJ2-2, with TRBD2 matching over 11 bases. The trim removed 4 bases at V and 5 bases at J, leaving 15 bases unmatched. The germline gives CDR1 MDHEN, CDR2 SYDVKM. The CDR3 is 19 amino acids.

The chain carries TRBV4-3 and TRBJ1-1, with no clear D. Per the germline V gene, CDR1 is LGHNA and CDR2 is YSLEER. Trimming left V 2 bases short and J 3 bases short, with 25 bases between. The CDR3 length is 19 residues. For the CDR3, the DNA is TGCGCCAGCAGCCAAACAATGGGCGGCACCGGGCGGGAGGACACTGAAGCTTTCTTT. As protein: CASSQTMGGTGREDTEAFF.